The text below deals with one TCR beta chain. What it binds is unknown. Time point described: week 47, end of study. With topical imiquimod, each dose of the vaccine consisted of 300 ug of mutant IDH1 20-mer peptide. The assay was immunoSEQ multiplex PCR, and TCRdb's table has in-frame clones only and misses some. The table records about 56,000 clones, roughly 75% of them present only once. This sample stems from a study of a mutant IDH1 vaccine in newly diagnosed glioma. Background on the study: Treated patients, roughly 60% male and about 38% female, averaged roughly 40 years of age. Patients were pretreated with radiotherapy, temozolomide, or both, mostly both. Findings of the study overall: Across multiple MHC alleles, around 92% of patients had vaccine-induced responses.

The CDR3 consists of 17 residues. Deletions cut 3 bases from V and 3 bases from J, with 21 bases between. Germline values: CDR1 LGHNA, CDR2 YSLEER. This specimen was PBMCs, taken from a glioma patient whose treatment included an IDH1 peptide vaccine. The V gene is TRBV4-3, the J gene TRBJ2-7; D tentatively fits TRBD1 or TRBD2 (5 bases each). The origin of this receptor is a man aged 50 to 60 with glioma. CDR3 nucleotide sequence: TGCGCCAGCAGCCACGACGTATCACAGGTCGGGGACTACGAGCAGTACTTC. Translating it yields CASSHDVSQVGDYEQYF.